This T cell receptor (beta chain) was captured in a study of neoadjuvant anti-PD-1 for oral cavity cancer (dated by TCRdb to 2020 to 2023). As for the study more broadly: Patients mostly received three to four biweekly doses of nivolumab at 3 mg/kg before curative-intent surgical resection. For patients who did not progress, a fourth nivolumab dose was given around day 43, followed by definitive surgical resection on days 50-56. Responders were defined as patients with complete response, partial response or stable disease by RECIST 1.1; non-responders were defined as patients with progression. There were about a dozen patients in the parent correlative cohort, and the response rate was less than 40%. What the work shows at the level of the full study, not this receptor alone: TCR analyses included only a few patients per response group, and the authors called for larger cohorts for validation. Higher pretreatment blood TCRbeta clonality and lower post-treatment tumor TCRbeta clonality were correlated with higher pretreatment blood Treg/Th17 ratios. Larger post-treatment sizes of preexisting intratumoral clones correlated with greater tumor shrinkage, suggesting expansion of preexisting clones contributed to response.

Tumor libraries used mostly 4.5 to 5 ug of input genomic DNA for survey sequencing, with two replicates per sample. Following the manufacturer's instructions, the team built TCRbeta libraries using the immunoSEQ hsTCRbeta kit. The completed libraries were mixed into a single pool at 3 nM, then sequenced with an Illumina NovaSeq 6000 S4 flow cell. From the authors' description of their analysis: The immunoSEQ Analyzer handled quality control and preprocessing of the raw data. The analysis was restricted to productive rearrangements, with each unique CDR3 amino acid sequence defining a clonotype. Using the R package tcR, the researchers computed the Gini-Simpson index as their estimate of repertoire clonality. Student's t test was used to compare Gini indices, while Pearson correlation assessed associations with tumor size change. As stored in TCRdb, this immuneACCESS dataset retains in-frame rearrangements with V and J assigned. A fraction of the clones does not appear; measured against another copy, unresolved V genes explain less than half of the discrepancy, and the remainder lacks a known reason. The V and J calls and the clone size are those of that table, but D and trimming were determined from the DNA. Counted in this sample were 10,000 or so clones; approximately 61% of them appeared once. The ten largest make up about 8% of the sample.

Interpreted using the paper, the time point label stands for: before neoadjuvant nivolumab. Patients had been newly diagnosed with stage II-IVA oral cavity squamous cell carcinoma, and no prior systemic or radiation treatment had been given to the patients. The cohort consisted of patients with HPV-negative, locally advanced oral cavity squamous cell carcinoma. Samples came from a longitudinal correlative study of a single-arm phase II trial of neoadjuvant nivolumab in oral cavity squamous cell carcinoma. Genomic DNA-based TCRbeta sequencing was performed on subject-matched pre- and post-treatment PBMCs and tumors from three responders and three non-responders. The Maxwell RSC DNA from Tissue kit was used to isolate genomic DNA from tumor tissue. As for this clone: It has no known antigen specificity. One base away there is no much larger clone; base qualities are not given.

CDR1 and CDR2 (SGDLS, YYNGEE) derive from the germline V gene. V and J are trimmed by 1 base and 8 bases, and the gene matches miss 5 bases of the junction. From its cysteine to its phenylalanine, the CDR3 spans 14 amino acids. Just the 42-base CDR3 DNA is kept, in frame starting at base 1. Source: tumor tissue, taken before nivolumab (anti-PD-1) treatment. Recombination connected TRBV9 to TRBJ1-4; 7 junctional bases match TRBD1. The clonotype comes from a person aged 40 to 85 with oral cavity squamous cell carcinoma. Here is the DNA: TGTGCCAGCAGCGTATCCGGGACAGAGGAAAAACTGTTTTTT. This codes for CASSVSGTEEKLFF. Where the CDR3 stops, the reference TRBV9 and TRBJ1-4 genes take over; the full variable domain is DSGVTQTPKHLITATGQRVTLRCSPRSGDLSVYWYQQSLDQGLQFLIQYYNGEERAKGNILERFSAQQFPDLHSELNLSSLELGDSALYFCASSVSGTEEKLFFGSGTQLSVL.